This TCR beta chain came from a study of cytomegalovirus exposure and HLA in healthy donors. Across the whole study: A preliminary data release comprised tens of millions of unique TCRs obtained from HLA-typed donors. General observations from the study: Per a later analysis, HLA-associated TCR beta chains showed more clonal expansion than other, equally common TCR beta chains. The classifier reportedly diagnosed cytomegalovirus status with high sensitivity and specificity. Productive rates of about 90% or about 30% were seen for most TCR beta V segments in an earlier analysis.

PCR primers comprised 60 Vbeta and 13 Jbeta primers. Only in-frame clones appear in the TCRdb table, and some are missing; sequencing was by immunoSEQ multiplex PCR. The sample holds around 170,000 clones; more than 65% are singletons and the top ten take about 3.8%. V was pared by 2 bases and J by 4 bases, with 11 bases between. Germline CDR1 is SGHTA and CDR2 is FQGNSA. This CDR3 spans 14 amino acids. On this clone: Its antigen is unidentified.

V gene TRBV7-2 combines with J gene TRBJ1-2; D is perhaps TRBD1 (6 bases). Specimen: PBMCs. This clonotype was obtained from a man between 50 and 59 years old in good health and CMV-seronegative. CDR3 coding DNA: TGTGCCAGCAGCTTAAACAGGGAGGGCTATGGCTACACCTTC. Amino acid sequence: CASSLNREGYGYTF.